Sequencing of this T cell receptor beta chain was carried out in a study of control samples from healthy donors and cancer patients. CDR1 and CDR2 (germline): GTSNPN, SVGIG (reference sequence). Trimming stripped 0 bases from V and 7 bases from J, with 16 bases between. The CDR3 consists of 14 residues. Using immunoSEQ multiplex PCR, the repertoire was profiled, and TCRdb retains in-frame clones only, with some absent. The sample lists 190,000 or so clones; approximately 92% were seen once. The specimen sequenced was blood. The clonotype comes from a man aged 18 to 30 in good health. The rearrangement uses TRBV30 and TRBJ2-7; D is undetermined. CDR3 DNA sequence: TGTGCCTGGAGTGTACGAGGTGGGGTAGGGGAGCAGTACTTC. It translates to CAWSVRGGVGEQYF.